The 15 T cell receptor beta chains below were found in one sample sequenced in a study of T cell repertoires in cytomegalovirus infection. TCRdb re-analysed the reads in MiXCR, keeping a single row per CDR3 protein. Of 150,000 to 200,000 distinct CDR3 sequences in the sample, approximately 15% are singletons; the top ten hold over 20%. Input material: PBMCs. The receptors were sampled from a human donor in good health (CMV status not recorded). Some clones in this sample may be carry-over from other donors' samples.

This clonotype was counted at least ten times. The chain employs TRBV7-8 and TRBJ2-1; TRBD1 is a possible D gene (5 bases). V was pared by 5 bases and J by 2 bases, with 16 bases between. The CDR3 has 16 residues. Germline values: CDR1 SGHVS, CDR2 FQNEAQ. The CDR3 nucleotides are TGTGCCAGCAGCATCCGGACACGAGAGCCCTACAATGAGCAGTTCTTC. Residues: CASSIRTREPYNEQFF.

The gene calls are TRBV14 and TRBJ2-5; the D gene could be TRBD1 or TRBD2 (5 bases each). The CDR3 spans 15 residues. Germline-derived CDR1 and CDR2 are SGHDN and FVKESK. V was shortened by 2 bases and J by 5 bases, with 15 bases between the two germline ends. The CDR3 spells CASSQHGGIVETQYF. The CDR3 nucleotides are TGTGCCAGCAGCCAACATGGGGGTATCGTGGAGACCCAGTACTTC.

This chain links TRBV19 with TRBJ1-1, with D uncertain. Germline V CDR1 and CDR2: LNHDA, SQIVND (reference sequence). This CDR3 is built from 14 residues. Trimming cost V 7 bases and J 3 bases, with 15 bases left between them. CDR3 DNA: TGTGCCAGTATTCCCGGGCCCTTCGACACTGAAGCTTTCTTT. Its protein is CASIPGPFDTEAFF.

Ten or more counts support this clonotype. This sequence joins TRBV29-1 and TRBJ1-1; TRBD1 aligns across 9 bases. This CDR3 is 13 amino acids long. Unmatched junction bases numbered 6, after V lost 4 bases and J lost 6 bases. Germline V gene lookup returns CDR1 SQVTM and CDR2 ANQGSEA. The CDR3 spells CSVARTGVPEAFF. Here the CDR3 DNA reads TGCAGCGTTGCTCGGACAGGGGTACCTGAAGCTTTCTTT. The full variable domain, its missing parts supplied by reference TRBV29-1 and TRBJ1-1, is SAVISQKPSRDICQRGTSLTIQCQVDSQVTMMFWYRQQPGQSLTLIATANQGSEATYESGFVIDKFPISRPNLTFSTLTVSNMSPEDSSIYLCSVARTGVPEAFFGQGTRLTVV.

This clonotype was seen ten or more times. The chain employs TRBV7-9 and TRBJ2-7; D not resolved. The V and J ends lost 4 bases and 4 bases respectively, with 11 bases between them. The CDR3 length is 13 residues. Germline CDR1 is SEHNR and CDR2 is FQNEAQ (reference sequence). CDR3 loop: CASSSPERYEQYF. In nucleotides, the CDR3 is TGTGCCAGCAGCTCGCCGGAACGTTACGAGCAGTACTTC.

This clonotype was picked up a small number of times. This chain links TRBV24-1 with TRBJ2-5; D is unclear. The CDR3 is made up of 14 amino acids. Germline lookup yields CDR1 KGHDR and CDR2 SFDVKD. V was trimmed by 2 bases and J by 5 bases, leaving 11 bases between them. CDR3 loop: CATSDSRIPETQYF. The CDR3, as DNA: TGTGCCACCAGTGATTCAAGAATTCCGGAGACCCAGTACTTC.

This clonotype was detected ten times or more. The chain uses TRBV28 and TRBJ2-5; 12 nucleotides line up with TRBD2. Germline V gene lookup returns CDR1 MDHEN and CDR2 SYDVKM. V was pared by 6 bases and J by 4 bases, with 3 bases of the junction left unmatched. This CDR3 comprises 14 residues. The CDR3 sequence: CASRLAGGRETQYF. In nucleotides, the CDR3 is TGTGCCAGCAGACTAGCGGGAGGTAGAGAGACCCAGTACTTC.

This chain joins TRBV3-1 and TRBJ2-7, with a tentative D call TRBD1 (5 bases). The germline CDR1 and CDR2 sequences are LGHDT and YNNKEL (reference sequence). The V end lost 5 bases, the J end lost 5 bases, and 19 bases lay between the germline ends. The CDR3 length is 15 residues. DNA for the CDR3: TGTGCCAGCAGCAACCCAGGGATCCAAAGCCACGAGCAGTACTTC. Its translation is CASSNPGIQSHEQYF.

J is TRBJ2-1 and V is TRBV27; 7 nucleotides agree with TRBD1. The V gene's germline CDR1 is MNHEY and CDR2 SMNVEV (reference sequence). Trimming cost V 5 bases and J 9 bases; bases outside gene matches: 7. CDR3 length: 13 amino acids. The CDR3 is CASSPGTAGEQFF. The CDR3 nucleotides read TGTGCCAGCAGTCCAGGGACAGCAGGTGAGCAGTTCTTC.

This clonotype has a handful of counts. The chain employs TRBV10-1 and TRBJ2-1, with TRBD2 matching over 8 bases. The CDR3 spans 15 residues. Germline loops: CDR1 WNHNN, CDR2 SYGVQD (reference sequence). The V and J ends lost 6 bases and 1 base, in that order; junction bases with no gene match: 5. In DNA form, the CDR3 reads TGCGCCAGCAGCGAACGACTAGCGTCCTACAATGAGCAGTTCTTC. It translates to CASSERLASYNEQFF.

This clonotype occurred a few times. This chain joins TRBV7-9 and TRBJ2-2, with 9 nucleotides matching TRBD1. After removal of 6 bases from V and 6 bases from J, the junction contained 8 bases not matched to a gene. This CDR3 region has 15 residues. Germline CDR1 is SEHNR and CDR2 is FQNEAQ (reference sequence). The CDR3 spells CASSSRDRAPGELFF. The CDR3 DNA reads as TGTGCCAGCAGTTCCCGGGACAGGGCACCCGGGGAGCTGTTTTTT.

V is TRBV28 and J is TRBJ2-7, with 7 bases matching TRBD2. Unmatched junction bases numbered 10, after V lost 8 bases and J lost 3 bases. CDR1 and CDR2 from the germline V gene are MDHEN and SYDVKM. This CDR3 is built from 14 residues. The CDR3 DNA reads TGTGCCAGCGTCTCCTTGGGCGGGAGCTACGAGCAGTACTTC. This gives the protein CASVSLGGSYEQYF.

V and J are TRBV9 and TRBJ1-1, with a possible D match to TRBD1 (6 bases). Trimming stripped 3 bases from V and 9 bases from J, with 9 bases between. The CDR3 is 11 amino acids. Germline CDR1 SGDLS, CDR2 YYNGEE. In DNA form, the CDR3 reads TGTGCCAGCAGCGCCGGGACACAAGCTTTCTTT. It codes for CASSAGTQAFF.

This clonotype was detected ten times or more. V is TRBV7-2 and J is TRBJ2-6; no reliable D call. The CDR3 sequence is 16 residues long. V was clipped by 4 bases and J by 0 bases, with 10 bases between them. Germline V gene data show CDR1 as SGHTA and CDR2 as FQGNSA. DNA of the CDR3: TGTGCCAGCAGCTCGACCCAGAGCTCTGGGGCCAACGTCCTGACTTTC. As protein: CASSSTQSSGANVLTF.

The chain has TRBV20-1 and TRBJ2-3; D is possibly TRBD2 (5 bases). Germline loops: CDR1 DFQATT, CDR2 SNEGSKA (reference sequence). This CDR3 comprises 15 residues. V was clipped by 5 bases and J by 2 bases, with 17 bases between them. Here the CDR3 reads CSASGVSAITDTQYF. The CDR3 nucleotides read TGCAGTGCTTCCGGGGTTAGCGCCATCACAGATACGCAGTATTTT.